Below are 22 T cell receptor beta chains sequenced from a single sample in a study of CD8 T cells in ankylosing spondylitis. TCRdb re-called the 5' RACE reads with MiXCR, one entry per CDR3 protein. This sample has under 300,000 distinct CDR3 sequences, with 18% found just once. The sequenced sample was blood, either unsorted or a sorted T cell fraction (not recorded which). All receptors derive from a male donor with ankylosing spondylitis or in good health (not recorded which).

In its sample, this clonotype was seen many times. The rearrangement uses TRBV2 and TRBJ2-1, with 9 positions matching TRBD2. Germline V lookup: CDR1 SNHLY, CDR2 FYNNEI. The V segment lost 4 bases and the J segment 5 bases; nucleotides outside the gene matches: 6. The CDR3 extends over 15 amino acids. CDR3 nucleotide sequence: TGTGCCAGCAGTGTTATAGCGGGAGCTGACAATGAGCAGTTCTTC. Translating gives CASSVIAGADNEQFF.

The sample holds a few counts of this clonotype. The rearrangement links TRBV27 to TRBJ2-7; 9 bases are shared with TRBD1. Looked up from germline, CDR1 is MNHEY and CDR2 is SMNVEV (reference sequence). The CDR3 covers 15 residues. The V and J ends lost 6 bases and 5 bases, in that order; junction bases with no gene match: 11. CDR3: CASSPTQTGGNEQYF. The DNA for the CDR3 is TGTGCCAGCAGCCCTACACAGACAGGGGGGAACGAGCAGTACTTC.

This clonotype was seen ten or more times. The chain couples TRBV12-3 or TRBV12-4 to TRBJ2-3, with D maybe TRBD2 (7 bases). V shed 6 bases and J shed 4 bases, with 17 bases lying between them. This CDR3 is built from 15 residues. In nucleotides, the CDR3 is TGTGCCAGCAGCCGCGGGGGCCCGGTAGCAGATACGCAGTATTTT. Amino acid sequence: CASSRGGPVADTQYF.

This clonotype was detected a few times. The V call is TRBV4-1, the J call TRBJ2-7; TRBD2 agrees at 11 bases. The germline V gene has CDR1 MGHRA and CDR2 YSYEKL. Trimming cost V 0 bases and J 4 bases; bases outside gene matches: 2. This CDR3 contains 15 residues. This CDR3 reads CASSQEGLAVYEQYF. CDR3 nucleotides: TGCGCCAGCAGCCAAGAGGGACTAGCGGTTTACGAGCAGTACTTC.

The V gene is TRBV4-2, the J gene TRBJ2-7; perhaps D is TRBD1 or TRBD2 (6 bases each). With 4 bases removed from V and 3 bases from J, the gap between germline ends came to 19 bases. Germline CDR1 reads LGHNA; CDR2 reads YNFKEQ. The CDR3 covers 16 residues. The CDR3 protein is CASSRGAGEDRYEQYF. The CDR3 DNA is TGTGCCAGCAGCCGTGGGGCAGGGGAGGATCGCTACGAGCAGTACTTC.

This clonotype came up a few times. V and J are TRBV6-2 or TRBV6-3 and TRBJ1-2, with D perhaps TRBD1 (5 bases). The V gene's germline CDR1 is MNHEY and CDR2 SVGEGT. The V and J ends lost 8 bases and 5 bases respectively, with 12 bases between them. This CDR3 is built from 12 residues. The CDR3 nucleotides read TGTGCCAGCGAAGGGGAGGATTATGGCTACACCTTC. Translating gives CASEGEDYGYTF.

This clonotype was counted a few times. The rearrangement joins TRBV4-2 to TRBJ2-6; no definite D call. The germline CDR1 and CDR2 sequences are LGHNA and YNFKEQ. There are 18 residues in the CDR3. V lost 1 base and J lost 4, with 17 bases in between. CDR3 bases: TGTGCCAGCAGCCAAGCTACCCTTGGAGAGGTGGGGGCCAACGTCCTGACTTTC. Amino acid sequence: CASSQATLGEVGANVLTF.

This clonotype was observed a few times. This chain joins TRBV12-3 or TRBV12-4 and TRBJ2-7; D is perhaps TRBD1 or TRBD2 (6 bases each). V lost 7 bases and J 2 bases, leaving 15 bases between the germline ends. This CDR3 is 14 amino acids long. The CDR3 region has the DNA TGTGCCAGCATCGGCGAGGGGGGAACCTACGAGCAGTACTTC. Residues: CASIGEGGTYEQYF.

This chain's CDR3 is CSVYGGLGYEQYF. For the CDR3, the DNA is TGCAGCGTCTATGGTGGACTAGGGTACGAGCAGTACTTC. The J gene is TRBJ2-7, the V gene TRBV29-1; 7 bases match TRBD2. CDR1 is SQVTM, CDR2 ANQGSEA, per germline. This CDR3 spans 13 amino acids. V was clipped by 6 bases and J by 4 bases; unmatched bases: 9.

V and J are TRBV12-3 or TRBV12-4 and TRBJ2-7; D is ambiguous. The CDR3 loop spans 12 amino acids. V lost 7 bases, J lost 5 bases, and 12 bases lay in between. The CDR3: CASTLSRDEQYF. CDR3 DNA sequence: TGTGCCAGCACCCTCTCCCGAGACGAGCAGTACTTC.

This clonotype was seen more than once but under ten times. The J gene is TRBJ2-2, the V gene TRBV21-1; the listed D gene, TRBD2, was not tested against the DNA. TRBV21-1 is a listed pseudogene. The length of the CDR3 is 20 residues. The CDR3 sequence is CASSKAVGTSRVAGTGELFF. As DNA, the CDR3 is TGTGCCAGCAGCAAAGCCGTAGGGACTAGCAGGGTCGCAGGGACCGGGGAGCTGTTTTTT.

The table lists this clonotype with a few counts. The rearrangement uses TRBV6-5 and TRBJ1-1; tentatively, D is TRBD1 (5 bases). This CDR3 comprises 17 residues. Germline lookup yields CDR1 MNHEY and CDR2 SVGAGI. V was clipped by 0 bases and J by 0 bases, with 14 bases between them. CDR3 bases: TGTGCCAGCAGTTACTCCCGGGACGCAGCTCTGAACACTGAAGCTTTCTTT. Protein sequence: CASSYSRDAALNTEAFF.

The V gene is TRBV14, the J gene TRBJ2-1; unclear D gene. The CDR3 has 14 residues. The germline V gene encodes CDR1 SGHDN and CDR2 FVKESK. The V end was cut by 2 bases, the J end by 8 bases, with 13 bases between. CDR3 DNA sequence: TGTGCCAGCAGCCAATCTTCGGTGGATTATGAGCAGTTCTTC. It yields the protein CASSQSSVDYEQFF.

This clonotype has only one observation. This chain uses TRBV7-3 with TRBJ2-1, with 8 bases lining up with TRBD2. The J segment lost 8 bases and the V segment lost 5 bases, leaving 11 bases of the junction unmatched. The CDR3 covers 15 residues. Looked up from germline, CDR1 is SGHTA and CDR2 is FQGTGA. The CDR3 DNA reads as TGTGCCAGCAGCAGGCTAGTAGCGGGAATTGATGAGCAGTTCTTC. This gives the protein CASSRLVAGIDEQFF.

V is TRBV20-1 and J is TRBJ2-7; 7 positions match TRBD1. The CDR3 runs to 17 residues. Trimming removed 1 base from V and 1 base from J; junction bases left unmatched: 13. The V gene's germline CDR1 is DFQATT and CDR2 SNEGSKA (reference sequence). The CDR3 coding sequence is TGCAGTGCTAGAGGAGACAGGGATGCCATCCTATCCTACGAGCAGTACTTC. As protein: CSARGDRDAILSYEQYF.

This clonotype was seen a few times. This chain joins TRBV10-2 and TRBJ2-2, with TRBD1 identical over 7 bases. Germline V gene lookup returns CDR1 WSHSY and CDR2 SAAADI. The CDR3 runs to 16 residues. J gave up 1 base and V 6 bases, and 8 bases lay outside the gene matches. CDR3 coding DNA: TGCGCCAGCAGGAGAGGGGACAGATGGAACACCGGGGAGCTGTTTTTT. As protein: CASRRGDRWNTGELFF.

This clonotype was picked up many times. The chain links TRBV20-1 to TRBJ2-7; 8 nucleotides line up with TRBD2. Germline trimming cut 6 bases from V and 2 bases from J; bases unmatched to any gene: 9. The CDR3 spans 14 residues. Per the germline V gene, CDR1 is DFQATT and CDR2 is SNEGSKA (reference sequence). The CDR3, as DNA: TGCAGTGCAGAAACTAGCGGACGTGCCTACGAGCAGTACTTC. Its protein product is CSAETSGRAYEQYF.

The chain recombines TRBV6-2 or TRBV6-3 with TRBJ2-3; D unresolved. Germline V gene sequence: CDR1 MNHEY, CDR2 SVGEGT. V was cut by 2 bases and J by 3 bases, with 3 bases left in between. CDR3 length: 12 residues. CDR3 sequence: CASSYVTDTQYF. For the CDR3, the DNA is TGTGCCAGCAGTTACGTGACAGATACGCAGTATTTT.

This clonotype was counted only a few times. The chain is built from TRBV10-3 and TRBJ2-7; D call uncertain. V was cut by 0 bases and J by 4 bases, with 19 bases left in between. The CDR3 is 17 amino acids. Germline V gene lookup returns CDR1 ENHRY and CDR2 SYGVKD. CDR3 amino acids: CAISESVEWSEGYEQYF. CDR3 sequence (DNA): TGTGCCATCAGTGAGTCGGTAGAGTGGAGCGAAGGGTACGAGCAGTACTTC.

The J gene is TRBJ2-1, the V gene TRBV6-1, with TRBD2 matching over 7 bases. CDR1 and CDR2 from the germline V gene are MNHNS and SASEGT. The CDR3 spans 13 residues. The V gene end was trimmed by 10 bases and the J gene end by 5 bases; junction bases not matched to a gene: 8. The CDR3 spells CATSVREHNEQFF. CDR3 coding DNA: TGTGCCACCTCGGTGCGGGAGCACAATGAGCAGTTCTTC.

This clonotype has only a few counts. The chain links TRBV15 to TRBJ2-3; D is tentatively TRBD1 or TRBD2 (5 bases each). CDR1 is LNHNV, CDR2 YYDKDF, per germline (reference sequence). V lost 4 bases, J lost 5 bases, and 22 bases lay in between. This CDR3 contains 17 residues. In nucleotides, the CDR3 is TGTGCCACCAGCATAATTTTGGGGCAGGAGAGGGGAGATACGCAGTATTTT. It yields the protein CATSIILGQERGDTQYF.

This clonotype was seen a handful of times. This chain connects TRBV11-1 to TRBJ2-7; TRBD1 might be the D (5 bases). Germline CDR1 and CDR2: SGHAT and FQDESV (reference sequence). V lost 5 bases to trimming and J lost 0 bases, with 14 bases between them. CDR3 length: 15 residues. In DNA form, the CDR3 reads TGTGCCAGCAGCCAGACAGTAATAACCTCCTACGAGCAGTACTTC. Its protein product is CASSQTVITSYEQYF.